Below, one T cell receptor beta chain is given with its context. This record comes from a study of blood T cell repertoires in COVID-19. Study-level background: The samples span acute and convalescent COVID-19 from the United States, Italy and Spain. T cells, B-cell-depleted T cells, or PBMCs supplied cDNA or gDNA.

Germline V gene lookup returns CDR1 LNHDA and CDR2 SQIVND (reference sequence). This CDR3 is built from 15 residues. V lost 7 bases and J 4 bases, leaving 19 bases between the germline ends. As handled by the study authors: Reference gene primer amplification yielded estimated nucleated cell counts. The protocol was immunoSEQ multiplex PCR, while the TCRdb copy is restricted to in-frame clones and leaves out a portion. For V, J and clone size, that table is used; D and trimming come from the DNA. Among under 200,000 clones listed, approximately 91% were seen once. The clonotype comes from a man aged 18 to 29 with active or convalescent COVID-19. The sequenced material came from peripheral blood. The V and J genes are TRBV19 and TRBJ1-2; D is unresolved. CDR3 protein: CASTTKGGTAYGYTF. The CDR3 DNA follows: TGTGCCAGTACCACAAAGGGAGGAACAGCCTATGGCTACACCTTC.